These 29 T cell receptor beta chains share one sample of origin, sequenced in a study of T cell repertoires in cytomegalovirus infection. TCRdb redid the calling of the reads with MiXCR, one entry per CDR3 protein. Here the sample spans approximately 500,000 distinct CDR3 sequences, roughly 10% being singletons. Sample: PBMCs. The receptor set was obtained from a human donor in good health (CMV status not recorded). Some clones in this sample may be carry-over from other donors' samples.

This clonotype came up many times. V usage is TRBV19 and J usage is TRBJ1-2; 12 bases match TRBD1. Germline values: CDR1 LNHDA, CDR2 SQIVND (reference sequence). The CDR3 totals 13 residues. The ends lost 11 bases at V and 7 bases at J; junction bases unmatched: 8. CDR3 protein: CASKRGQGAGYTF. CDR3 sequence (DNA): TGTGCCTCGAAGAGGGGACAGGGGGCTGGCTACACCTTC.

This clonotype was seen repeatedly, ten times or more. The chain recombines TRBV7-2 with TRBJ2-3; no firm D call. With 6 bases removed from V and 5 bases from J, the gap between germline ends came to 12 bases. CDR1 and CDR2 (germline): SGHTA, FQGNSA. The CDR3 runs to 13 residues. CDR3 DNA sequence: TGTGCCAGCAGACCCCCTTTAATAGATACGCAGTATTTT. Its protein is CASRPPLIDTQYF.

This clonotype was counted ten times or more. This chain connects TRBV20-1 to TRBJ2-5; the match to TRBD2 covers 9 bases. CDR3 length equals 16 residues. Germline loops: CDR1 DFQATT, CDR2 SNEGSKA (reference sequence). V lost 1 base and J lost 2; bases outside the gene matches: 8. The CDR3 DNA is TGCAGTGCTAGAGCTTCTACTAGCGGGCCTCAAGAGACCCAGTACTTC. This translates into CSARASTSGPQETQYF.

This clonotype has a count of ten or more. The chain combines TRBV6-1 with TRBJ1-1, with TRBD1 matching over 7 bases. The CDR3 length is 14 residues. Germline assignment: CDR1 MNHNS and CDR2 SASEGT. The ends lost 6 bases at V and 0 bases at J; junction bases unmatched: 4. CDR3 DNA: TGTGCCAGCAGCCGACAGGGACTGAACACTGAAGCTTTCTTT. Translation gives CASSRQGLNTEAFF.

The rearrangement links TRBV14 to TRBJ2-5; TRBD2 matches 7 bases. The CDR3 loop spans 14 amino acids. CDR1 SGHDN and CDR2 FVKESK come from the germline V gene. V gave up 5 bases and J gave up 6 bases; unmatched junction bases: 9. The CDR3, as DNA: TGTGCCAGCAGCTTACGCGGGAGAACGCAGACCCAGTACTTC. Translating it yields CASSLRGRTQTQYF.

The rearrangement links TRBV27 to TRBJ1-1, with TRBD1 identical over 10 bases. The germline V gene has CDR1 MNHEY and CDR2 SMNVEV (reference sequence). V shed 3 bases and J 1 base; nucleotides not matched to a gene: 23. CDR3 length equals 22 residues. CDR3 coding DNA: TGTGCCAGCAGTTTTAGTTCGGCACATCGACCCGGGACAGGGGCCTCGAACACTGAAGCTTTCTTT. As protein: CASSFSSAHRPGTGASNTEAFF.

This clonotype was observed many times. CDR3 nucleotide sequence: TGCGCCAGCAGCTTGGGACTAGCGTCAAACTCCTACAATGAGCAGTTCTTC. Its translation is CASSLGLASNSYNEQFF. The chain recombines TRBV5-1 with TRBJ2-1; 8 nucleotides line up with TRBD2. Germline V gives CDR1 SGHRS, CDR2 YFSETQ. The V segment lost 0 bases and the J segment 0 bases; nucleotides outside the gene matches: 5. This CDR3 is built from 17 residues.

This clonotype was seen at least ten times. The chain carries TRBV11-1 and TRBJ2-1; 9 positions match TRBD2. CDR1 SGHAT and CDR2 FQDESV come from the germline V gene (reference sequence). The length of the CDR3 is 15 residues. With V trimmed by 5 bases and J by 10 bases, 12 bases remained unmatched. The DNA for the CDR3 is TGTGCCAGCAGCGGGCAGCGGGGGGTCCGCGAGGAGCAGTTCTTC. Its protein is CASSGQRGVREEQFF. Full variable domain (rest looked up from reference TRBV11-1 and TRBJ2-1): EAEVAQSPRYKITEKSQAVAFWCDPISGHATLYWYRQILGQGPELLVQFQDESVVDDSQLPKDRFSAERLKGVDSTLKIQPAELGDSAMYLCASSGQRGVREEQFFGPGTRLTVL.

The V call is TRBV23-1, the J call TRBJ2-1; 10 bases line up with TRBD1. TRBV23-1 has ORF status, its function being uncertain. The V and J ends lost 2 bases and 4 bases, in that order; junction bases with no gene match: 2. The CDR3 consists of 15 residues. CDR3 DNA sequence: TGCGCCAGCAGTCAAACGGGACAGGGGTACAATGAGCAGTTCTTC. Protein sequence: CASSQTGQGYNEQFF.

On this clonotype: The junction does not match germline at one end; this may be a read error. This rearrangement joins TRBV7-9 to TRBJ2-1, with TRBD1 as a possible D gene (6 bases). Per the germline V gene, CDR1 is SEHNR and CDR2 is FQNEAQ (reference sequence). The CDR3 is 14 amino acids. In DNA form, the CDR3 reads TGTGCCAGGAGCTTACCCCTAGGGGGCAATGAGCAGTTCTTC. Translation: CARSLPLGGNEQFF. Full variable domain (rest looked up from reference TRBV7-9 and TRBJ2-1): DTGVSQNPRHKITKRGQNVTFRCDPISEHNRLYWYRQTLGQGPEFLTYFQNEAQLEKSRLLSDRFSAERPKGSFSTLEIQRTEQGDSAMYLCARSLPLGGNEQFFGPGTRLTVL.

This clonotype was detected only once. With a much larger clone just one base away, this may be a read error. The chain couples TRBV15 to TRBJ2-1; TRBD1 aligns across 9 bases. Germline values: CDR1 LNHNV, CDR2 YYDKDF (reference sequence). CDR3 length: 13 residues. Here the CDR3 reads CVTSRERRTGEFF. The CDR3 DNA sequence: TGTGTCACCAGCAGAGAACGGCGGACAGGGGAGTTCTTC.

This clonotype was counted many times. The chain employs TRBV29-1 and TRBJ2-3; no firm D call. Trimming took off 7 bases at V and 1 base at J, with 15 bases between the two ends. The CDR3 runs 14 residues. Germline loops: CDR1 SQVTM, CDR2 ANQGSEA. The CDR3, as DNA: TGCAGCGCCGTGGGTCGCCGGGGCACAGATACGCAGTATTTT. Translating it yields CSAVGRRGTDTQYF.

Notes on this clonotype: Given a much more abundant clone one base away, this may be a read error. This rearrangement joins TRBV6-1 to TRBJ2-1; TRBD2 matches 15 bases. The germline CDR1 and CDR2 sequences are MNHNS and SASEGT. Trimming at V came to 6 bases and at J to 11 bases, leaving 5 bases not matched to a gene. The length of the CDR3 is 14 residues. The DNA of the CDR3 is TGTGCCAGCAGGGGACTAGCGGGAGGCCACAAGCAGTTCTTC. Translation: CASRGLAGGHKQFF.

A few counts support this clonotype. This CDR3 reads CASSYEGNYGYTF. CDR3 sequence (DNA): TGTGCCAGCAGTTACGAGGGGAACTATGGCTACACCTTC. This chain uses TRBV6-5 with TRBJ1-2, with D possibly TRBD1 on 5 matching bases. Trimming stripped 2 bases from V and 2 bases from J, with 6 bases between. Germline CDR1 MNHEY, CDR2 SVGAGI. The CDR3 has 13 residues.

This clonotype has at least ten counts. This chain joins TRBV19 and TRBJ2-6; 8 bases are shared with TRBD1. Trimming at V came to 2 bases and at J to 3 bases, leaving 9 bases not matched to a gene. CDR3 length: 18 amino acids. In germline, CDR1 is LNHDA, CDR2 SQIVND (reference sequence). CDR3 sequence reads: CASSILWAGGVGANVLTF. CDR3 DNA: TGTGCCAGTAGTATATTGTGGGCAGGGGGCGTTGGGGCCAACGTCCTGACTTTC.

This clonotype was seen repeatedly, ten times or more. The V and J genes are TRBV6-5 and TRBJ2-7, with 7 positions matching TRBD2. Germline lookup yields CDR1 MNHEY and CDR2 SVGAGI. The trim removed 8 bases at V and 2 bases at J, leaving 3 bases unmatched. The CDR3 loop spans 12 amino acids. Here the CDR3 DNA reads TGTGCCAGCGGGCGGGGGACCTACGAGCAGTACTTC. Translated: CASGRGTYEQYF.

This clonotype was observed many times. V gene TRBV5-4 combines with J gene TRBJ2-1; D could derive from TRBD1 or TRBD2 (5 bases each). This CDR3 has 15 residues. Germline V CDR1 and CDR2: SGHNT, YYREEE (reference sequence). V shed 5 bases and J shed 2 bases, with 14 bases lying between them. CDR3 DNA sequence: TGTGCCAGCAGTCCCGCCGGGGCCACCTACAATGAGCAGTTCTTC. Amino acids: CASSPAGATYNEQFF.

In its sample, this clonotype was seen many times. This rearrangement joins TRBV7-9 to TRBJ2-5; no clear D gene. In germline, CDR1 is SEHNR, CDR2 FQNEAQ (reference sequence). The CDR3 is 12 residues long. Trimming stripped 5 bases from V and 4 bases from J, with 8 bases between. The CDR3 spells CASSPWGETQYF. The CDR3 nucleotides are TGTGCCAGCAGCCCATGGGGAGAGACCCAGTACTTC.

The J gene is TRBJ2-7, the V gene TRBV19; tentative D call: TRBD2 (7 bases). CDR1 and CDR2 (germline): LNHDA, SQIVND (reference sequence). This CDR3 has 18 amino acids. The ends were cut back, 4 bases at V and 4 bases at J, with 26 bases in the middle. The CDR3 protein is CASSTGGPIAPSEYEQYF. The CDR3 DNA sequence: TGTGCCAGTAGTACCGGGGGGCCCATCGCCCCTTCGGAATACGAGCAGTACTTC.

The DNA of the CDR3 is TGCAGTGCCAAACTAGCGGGTGTGGCCCAGTACTTC. This gives the protein CSAKLAGVAQYF. The chain is built from TRBV20-1 and TRBJ2-5; 9 bases align to TRBD2. The V segment lost 6 bases and the J segment 9 bases; nucleotides outside the gene matches: 8. This CDR3 comprises 12 residues. CDR1 and CDR2 from the germline V gene are DFQATT and SNEGSKA (reference sequence).

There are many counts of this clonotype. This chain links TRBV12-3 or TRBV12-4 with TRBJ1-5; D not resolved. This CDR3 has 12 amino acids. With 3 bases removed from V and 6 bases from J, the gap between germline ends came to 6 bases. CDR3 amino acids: CASSFRGQPQHF. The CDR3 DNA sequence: TGTGCCAGCAGTTTTCGGGGTCAGCCCCAGCATTTT.

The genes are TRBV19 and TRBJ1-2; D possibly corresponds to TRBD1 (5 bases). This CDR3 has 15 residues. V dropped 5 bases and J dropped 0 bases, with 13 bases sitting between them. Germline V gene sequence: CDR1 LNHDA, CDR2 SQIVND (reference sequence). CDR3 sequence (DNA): TGTGCCAGTAGTTGGTTCGGGGGATCTAACTATGGCTACACCTTC. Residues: CASSWFGGSNYGYTF.

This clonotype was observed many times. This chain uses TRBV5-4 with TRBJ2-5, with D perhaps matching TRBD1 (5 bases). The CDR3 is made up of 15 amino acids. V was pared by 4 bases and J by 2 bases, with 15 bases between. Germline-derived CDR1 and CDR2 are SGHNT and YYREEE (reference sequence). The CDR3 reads CASSVGREAQETQYF. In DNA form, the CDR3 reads TGTGCCAGCAGCGTGGGGCGAGAGGCTCAAGAGACCCAGTACTTC.

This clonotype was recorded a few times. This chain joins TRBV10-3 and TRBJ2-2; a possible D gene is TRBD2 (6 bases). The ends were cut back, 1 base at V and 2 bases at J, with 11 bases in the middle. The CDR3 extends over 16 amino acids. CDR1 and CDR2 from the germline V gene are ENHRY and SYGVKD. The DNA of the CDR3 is TGTGCCATCAGTGAGTATAGCGGAGTCAACACCGGGGAGCTGTTTTTT. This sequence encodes CAISEYSGVNTGELFF.

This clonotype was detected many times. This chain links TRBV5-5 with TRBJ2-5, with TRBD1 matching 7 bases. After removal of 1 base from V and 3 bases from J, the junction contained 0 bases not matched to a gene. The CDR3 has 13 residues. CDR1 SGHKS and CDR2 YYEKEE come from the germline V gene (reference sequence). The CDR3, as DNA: TGTGCCAGCAGCTTGCAGGGGGAAGAGACCCAGTACTTC. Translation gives CASSLQGEETQYF.

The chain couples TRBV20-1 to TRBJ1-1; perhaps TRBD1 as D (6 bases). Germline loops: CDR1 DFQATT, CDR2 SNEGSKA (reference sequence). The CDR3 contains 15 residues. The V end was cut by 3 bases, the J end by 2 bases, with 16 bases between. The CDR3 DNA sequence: TGCAGTGCTAGGCGTGCAGGGGTATTCAACACTGAAGCTTTCTTT. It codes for CSARRAGVFNTEAFF.

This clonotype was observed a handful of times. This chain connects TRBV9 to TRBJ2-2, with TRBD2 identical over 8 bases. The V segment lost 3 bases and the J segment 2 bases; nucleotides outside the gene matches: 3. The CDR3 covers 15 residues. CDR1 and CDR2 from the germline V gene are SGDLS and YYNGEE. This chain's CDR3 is CASSDSGANTGELFF. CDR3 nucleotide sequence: TGTGCCAGCAGCGATAGCGGGGCTAACACCGGGGAGCTGTTTTTT.

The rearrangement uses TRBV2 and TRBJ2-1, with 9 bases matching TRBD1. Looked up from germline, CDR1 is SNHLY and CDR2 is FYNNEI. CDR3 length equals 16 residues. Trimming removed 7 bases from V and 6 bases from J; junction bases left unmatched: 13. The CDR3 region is CASKGVGTGYSNEQFF. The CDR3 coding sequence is TGTGCCAGCAAGGGAGTCGGGACAGGGTATAGCAATGAGCAGTTCTTC.

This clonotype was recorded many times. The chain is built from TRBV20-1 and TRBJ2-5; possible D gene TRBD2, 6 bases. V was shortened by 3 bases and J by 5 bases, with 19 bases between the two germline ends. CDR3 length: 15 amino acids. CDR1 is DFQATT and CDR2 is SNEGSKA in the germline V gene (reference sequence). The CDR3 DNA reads TGCAGTGCTAGTCGGGGGTCGGCGTCCAGGGAGACCCAGTACTTC. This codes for CSASRGSASRETQYF.